Listed below are T cell receptor beta chains from one sample, sequenced in a study of cytomegalovirus exposure and HLA in healthy donors. TCRdb's copy holds only in-frame clones and misses some; the assay was immunoSEQ multiplex PCR. The sample carries 55,000 to 85,000 clones, about 60% recorded once. The sequencing input was PBMCs. The source of these receptors is a woman in her forties or fifties in good health and CMV-seronegative. The CDR3 runs from the conserved cysteine through the conserved F or W. The D gene is left open where the match is weak. Clone size is shown for a subset of rows, as once, few, many or a class of expanded clone.

CDR3: CSAAGDYGYIF; DNA: TGCAGTGCTGCGGGGGACTATGGCTACATCTTC; V: TRBV20-1; size: few; D: -; J: TRBJ1-2
CDR3: CASRDRGTSTDTQYF; DNA: TGTGCCAGCAGAGATAGGGGGACAAGCACAGATACGCAGTATTTT; V: TRBV6-5; size: -; D: -; J: TRBJ2-3
CDR3: CASSSEAEEQYF; DNA: TGTGCCAGCAGCTCGGAGGCCGAGGAGCAGTACTTC; V: TRBV5-4; size: -; D: -; J: TRBJ2-7
CDR3: CASRSRGLAGGSSYNEQFF; DNA: TGTGCCAGCAGGTCCCGGGGGCTAGCGGGGGGAAGCTCCTACAATGAGCAGTTCTTC; V: TRBV27; size: few; D: TRBD2; J: TRBJ2-1
CDR3: CAISREAGTEAFF; DNA: TGTGCCATCAGCCGGGAGGCGGGCACTGAAGCTTTCTTT; V: TRBV10-3; size: -; D: -; J: TRBJ1-1
CDR3: CASSLRSPEAFF; DNA: TGTGCCAGCAGCCTCCGTAGTCCTGAAGCTTTCTTT; V: TRBV7-9; size: -; D: -; J: TRBJ1-1
CDR3: CASSLEPGANTEAFF; DNA: TGCGCCAGCAGCTTGGAGCCAGGGGCGAACACTGAAGCTTTCTTT; V: TRBV5-1; size: -; D: -; J: TRBJ1-1
CDR3: CASSGDSNTEAFF; DNA: TGTGCCAGCTCCGGGGACAGTAACACTGAAGCTTTCTTT; V: TRBV18; size: few; D: TRBD1; J: TRBJ1-1
CDR3: CASSLNSAVEQFF; DNA: TGTGCCAGCAGCCTAAACTCGGCGGTTGAGCAGTTCTTC; V: TRBV7-9; size: -; D: -; J: TRBJ2-1
CDR3: CASSLRGEANEKLFF; DNA: TGTGCCAGCAGCCTCAGGGGAGAGGCTAATGAAAAACTGTTTTTT; V: TRBV6-5; size: -; D: -; J: TRBJ1-4
CDR3: CASSRVRTGGHEKLFF; DNA: TGCGCCAGCAGCCGCGTTAGGACAGGGGGACATGAAAAACTGTTTTTT; V: TRBV4-3; size: -; D: TRBD1; J: TRBJ1-4
CDR3: CASSSLAGGLADTQYF; DNA: TGTGCCAGTAGTAGCCTAGCGGGAGGTTTAGCAGATACGCAGTATTTT; V: TRBV19; size: -; D: TRBD2; J: TRBJ2-3
CDR3: CASSLAGENSEAFF; DNA: TGCGCCAGCAGCTTGGCAGGGGAAAATTCTGAAGCTTTCTTT; V: TRBV5-1; size: -; D: -; J: TRBJ1-1
CDR3: CASSQVAGVGYTF; DNA: TGCGCCAGCAGCCAAGTGGCAGGGGTTGGCTACACCTTC; V: TRBV4-3; size: -; D: -; J: TRBJ1-2
CDR3: CASSLQGEGQPQHF; DNA: TGCGCCAGCAGCCTCCAGGGGGAAGGTCAGCCCCAGCATTTT; V: TRBV5-1; size: once; D: TRBD1; J: TRBJ1-5
CDR3: CASSSRQSSGNTIYF; DNA: TGTGCCAGCAGCTCCCGACAGAGCTCTGGAAACACCATATATTTT; V: TRBV7-2; size: -; D: -; J: TRBJ1-3
CDR3: CASSPSPGDDGYTF; DNA: TGTGCCAGCTCACCTTCTCCGGGAGATGATGGCTACACCTTC; V: TRBV18; size: few; D: -; J: TRBJ1-2